A single sample gave rise to the 15 T cell receptor beta chains below, sequenced in a study of CD8 T cells in ankylosing spondylitis (dated by TCRdb to the late 2010s). To prepare the library, 5' RACE was applied. TCRdb names Illumina HiSeq 2500 as the instrument used. TCRdb took the public reads, trimmed them with fastp at Q25, ran MiXCR for clone calling and kept in-frame beta chains. Here each entry gathers all rows of one CDR3 protein and keeps the most common genes and DNA. The sample table holds 250,000 to 350,000 distinct CDR3 sequences, of which over 15% were seen once. Of the sample, 7.8% falls within the top ten clones. The sequencing sample was made of blood, either unsorted or a sorted T cell fraction (not recorded which). The receptors were gathered from a male donor with ankylosing spondylitis or in good health (not recorded which).

This clonotype was counted ten times or more. The chain recombines TRBV6-1 with TRBJ2-1; 7 nucleotides agree with TRBD2. V shed 10 bases, J shed 2 bases, and the junction held 14 bases outside the gene matches. This CDR3 has 16 residues. In germline, CDR1 is MNHNS, CDR2 SASEGT. The CDR3, as DNA: TGTGCCACCTCTGGGGAGGGTTTCGCTCCCTACAATGAGCAGTTCTTC. Its translation: CATSGEGFAPYNEQFF.

In this sample, this clonotype turned up many times. J is TRBJ1-6 and V is TRBV7-9; D uncertain. Germline V CDR1 and CDR2: SEHNR, FQNEAQ (reference sequence). The V and J ends lost 6 bases and 9 bases respectively, with 12 bases between them. The CDR3 has 13 residues. Here the CDR3 reads CASREDFTSPLHF. CDR3 bases: TGTGCCAGCAGGGAGGACTTCACTTCACCCCTCCACTTT.

CDR3: CASRRDRGRFDGYTF. The CDR3 nucleotides read TGTGCCAGCAGACGGGACAGGGGGAGATTCGATGGCTACACCTTC. The chain recombines TRBV11-2 with TRBJ1-2; 11 bases align to TRBD1. This CDR3 region has 15 residues. Germline lookup yields CDR1 SGHAT and CDR2 FQNNGV. Trimming removed 6 bases from V and 6 bases from J; junction bases left unmatched: 9. Full variable domain (remainder filled in from reference TRBV11-2 and TRBJ1-2): EAGVAQSPRYKIIEKRQSVAFWCNPISGHATLYWYQQILGQGPKLLIQFQNNGVVDDSQLPKDRFSAERLKGVDSTLKIQPAKLEDSAVYLCASRRDRGRFDGYTFGSGTRLTVV.

This clonotype was seen ten or more times. The CDR3 here is CASSGTGDYNEQFF. CDR3 DNA sequence: TGTGCCAGCAGTGGGACAGGGGACTACAATGAGCAGTTCTTC. The chain is built from TRBV25-1 and TRBJ2-1, with 9 positions matching TRBD1. The CDR3 sequence is 14 residues long. Looked up from germline, CDR1 is MGHDK and CDR2 is SYGVNS. Germline trimming cut 4 bases from V and 3 bases from J; bases unmatched to any gene: 1.

There are many counts of this clonotype. The chain uses TRBV5-1 and TRBJ2-1, with D possibly being TRBD1 or TRBD2 (5 bases each). This CDR3 is built from 14 residues. Germline CDR1 reads SGHRS; CDR2 reads YFSETQ. Between the trimmed V and J ends, which lost 0 bases and 8 bases, there was a span of 12 bases. CDR3 in DNA: TGCGCCAGCAGCTTGGCCAGGGTTAGCGATGAGCAGTTCTTC. Its translation is CASSLARVSDEQFF. The full variable domain, completed using reference TRBV5-1 and TRBJ2-1, is KAGVTQTPRYLIKTRGQQVTLSCSPISGHRSVSWYQQTPGQGLQFLFEYFSETQRNKGNFPGRFSGRQFSNSRSEMNVSTLELGDSALYLCASSLARVSDEQFFGPGTRLTVL.

Many counts were recorded for this clonotype. The V and J genes are TRBV20-1 and TRBJ2-1; no definite D call. Between the trimmed V and J ends, which lost 2 bases and 0 bases, there was a span of 5 bases. CDR3 size: 13 residues. Per the germline V gene, CDR1 is DFQATT and CDR2 is SNEGSKA (reference sequence). The CDR3 DNA reads as TGCAGTGCTAGACGCGGCTCCTACAATGAGCAGTTCTTC. Translation gives CSARRGSYNEQFF.

CDR3 sequence reads: CASSPNRGLSSYNEQFF. The DNA for the CDR3 is TGTGCCAGCAGCCCCAACAGGGGTCTGAGCTCCTACAATGAGCAGTTCTTC. The chain is built from TRBV14 and TRBJ2-1, with 7 nucleotides matching TRBD1. The trim removed 4 bases at V and 0 bases at J, leaving 9 bases unmatched. Germline CDR1 is SGHDN and CDR2 is FVKESK. There are 17 residues in the CDR3. The full variable domain, its missing parts supplied by reference TRBV14 and TRBJ2-1, is EAGVTQFPSHSVIEKGQTVTLRCDPISGHDNLYWYRRVMGKEIKFLLHFVKESKQDESGMPNNRFLAERTGGTYSTLKVQPAELEDSGVYFCASSPNRGLSSYNEQFFGPGTRLTVL.

Notes on this clonotype: The junction departs from germline at one end; a sequencing error may be responsible. V gene TRBV3-1 combines with J gene TRBJ2-4; TRBD1 might be the D (6 bases). This CDR3 spans 15 amino acids. The V gene's germline CDR1 is LGHDT and CDR2 YNNKEL (reference sequence). The CDR3 spells CASNQVGTGWNIQYF. Here the CDR3 DNA reads TGTGCCAGCAACCAAGTGGGTACAGGGTGGAACATTCAGTACTTC.

This clonotype showed up just a few times. The V call is TRBV20-1, the J call TRBJ2-2; TRBD1 aligns across 7 bases. This CDR3 contains 14 residues. V trimming: 3 bases; J trimming: 1 base; junction bases outside the gene matches: 2. The germline V gene has CDR1 DFQATT and CDR2 SNEGSKA (reference sequence). This CDR3 is CSASHRGNTGELFF. As DNA, the CDR3 is TGCAGTGCTAGCCACAGGGGGAACACCGGGGAGCTGTTTTTT.

The rearrangement joins TRBV6-2 or TRBV6-3 to TRBJ2-5; D is perhaps TRBD1 or TRBD2 (5 bases each). The V and J ends lost 5 bases and 9 bases respectively, with 16 bases between them. This CDR3 comprises 13 residues. The germline V gene has CDR1 MNHEY and CDR2 SVGEGT. CDR3 DNA: TGTGCCAGCAGTAGTCGGGACGTGAGCCCCCAGTACTTC. This codes for CASSSRDVSPQYF.

The chain recombines TRBV28 with TRBJ1-1; D is uncertain. The CDR3 totals 13 residues. The ends were cut back, 6 bases at V and 2 bases at J, with 10 bases in the middle. The germline V gene has CDR1 MDHEN and CDR2 SYDVKM. The CDR3 nucleotides are TGTGCCAGCAGGGCTAACTTTAACACTGAAGCTTTCTTT. This translates into CASRANFNTEAFF. Variable domain in full (rest from reference TRBV28 and TRBJ1-1): DVKVTQSSRYLVKRTGEKVFLECVQDMDHENMFWYRQDPGLGLRLIYFSYDVKMKEKGDIPEGYSVSREKKERFSLILESASTNQTSMYLCASRANFNTEAFFGQGTRLTVV.

A few counts support this clonotype. The CDR3 loop reads CASSFPRGPYNEQFF. The CDR3 region has the DNA TGTGCCAGCAGCTTCCCCAGGGGGCCGTACAATGAGCAGTTCTTC. The chain uses TRBV5-6 and TRBJ2-1, with TRBD1 identical over 8 bases. Germline V gene sequence: CDR1 SGHDT, CDR2 YYEEEE. The CDR3 loop spans 15 amino acids. J gave up 4 bases and V 2 bases, and 5 bases lay outside the gene matches.

The rearrangement links TRBV6-5 to TRBJ1-4, with 8 bases matching TRBD1. The CDR3 runs 18 residues. Germline loops: CDR1 MNHEY, CDR2 SVGAGI. V was pared by 4 bases and J by 0 bases, with 10 bases of the junction left unmatched. The CDR3: CASSSSKGQGSTNEKLFF. The CDR3 coding sequence is TGTGCCAGCAGTTCCTCAAAAGGACAGGGTTCAACTAATGAAAAACTGTTTTTT.

V is TRBV20-1 and J is TRBJ1-6, with 9 bases that match TRBD1. The CDR3 spans 14 residues. Per germline, CDR1 DFQATT and CDR2 SNEGSKA (reference sequence). J gave up 9 bases and V 5 bases, and 8 bases lay outside the gene matches. The CDR3 DNA is TGCAGTGCTCCGCCCGGGACAGGGAGTTCACCCCTCCACTTT. Translated: CSAPPGTGSSPLHF.

This clonotype has more than one count but fewer than ten. This chain links TRBV11-1 with TRBJ2-3, with 9 bases fitting TRBD2. This CDR3 contains 16 residues. Germline CDR1 and CDR2: SGHAT and FQDESV (reference sequence). J lost 0 bases, V lost 5 bases, and 6 bases had no gene match. The CDR3 sequence is CASSPHSGGSTDTQYF. In DNA, the CDR3 is TGTGCCAGCAGCCCGCATAGCGGGGGCAGCACAGATACGCAGTATTTT.